These 23 T cell receptor beta chains originate from one sample sequenced in a study of shared clonotypes between healthy human individuals. TCRdb's copy holds only in-frame clones and misses some; the assay was immunoSEQ multiplex PCR. This sample yields around 1.5 million clones, of which under 99% are seen a single time; about 0.4% belongs to the top ten. Sequenced sample: naive CD4+ T cells sorted from blood. As for subset: CD45RA+ positively selected. Receptors were obtained from a young man in good health.

This sequence joins TRBV4-1 and TRBJ2-3; TRBD2 matches 7 bases. The CDR3 consists of 16 residues. Trimming at V came to 2 bases and at J to 0 bases, leaving 5 bases not matched to a gene. The V gene's germline CDR1 is MGHRA and CDR2 YSYEKL. The CDR3 loop reads CASSQPGGRSTDTQYF. The CDR3 DNA follows: TGCGCCAGCAGCCAACCCGGGGGGAGGAGCACAGATACGCAGTATTTT.

The chain recombines TRBV5-1 with TRBJ2-3; no clear D. Trimming removed 4 bases from V and 0 bases from J, with 12 bases in between. CDR1 is SGHRS, CDR2 YFSETQ, per germline. The CDR3 contains 15 residues. This CDR3 is CASSPGGPSTDTQYF. As DNA, the CDR3 is TGCGCCAGCAGCCCTGGCGGACCTAGCACAGATACGCAGTATTTT.

This rearrangement joins TRBV5-1 to TRBJ2-3, with 10 bases fitting TRBD2. The V segment lost 2 bases and the J segment 7 bases; nucleotides outside the gene matches: 7. The CDR3 is 15 amino acids. Germline V gene data show CDR1 as SGHRS and CDR2 as YFSETQ. The CDR3 loop reads CASSLKAGGSYTQYF. The CDR3 DNA reads TGCGCCAGCAGCTTAAAAGCGGGAGGGTCCTATACGCAGTATTTT.

The chain links TRBV9 to TRBJ2-5; tentative D call: TRBD2 (6 bases). Germline V gene sequence: CDR1 SGDLS, CDR2 YYNGEE. CDR3 size: 15 residues. The V end lost 2 bases, the J end lost 0 bases, and 11 bases lay between the germline ends. The CDR3 nucleotides are TGTGCCAGCAGCGTGGGGACTTCCCACCAAGAGACCCAGTACTTC. It is translated as CASSVGTSHQETQYF.

The chain carries TRBV11-3 and TRBJ2-1, with unresolved D. Trimming left V 4 bases short and J 0 bases short, with 7 bases between. CDR3 length: 14 amino acids. CDR1 is SGHNT, CDR2 YENEEA, per germline. CDR3 sequence reads: CASSSPRSYNEQFF. In nucleotides, the CDR3 is TGTGCCAGCAGCTCTCCACGCTCCTACAATGAGCAGTTCTTC.

This chain uses TRBV6-1 with TRBJ2-7; D perhaps matches TRBD1 (6 bases). Germline CDR1 is MNHNS and CDR2 is SASEGT. The CDR3 length is 15 residues. V lost 7 bases and J 1 base, leaving 17 bases between the germline ends. For the CDR3, the DNA is TGTGCCAGCACCGCCCGAACAGGGTGGTCCTACGAGCAGTACTTC. Translated, it gives CASTARTGWSYEQYF.

The genes are TRBV28 and TRBJ1-1, with D possibly being TRBD1 (5 bases). The V end lost 2 bases, the J end lost 4 bases, and 17 bases lay between the germline ends. The CDR3 runs to 16 residues. Germline V lookup: CDR1 MDHEN, CDR2 SYDVKM. In DNA, the CDR3 is TGTGCCAGCAGTTTACCTGGGACGGAGCTCACCACTGAAGCTTTCTTT. It yields the protein CASSLPGTELTTEAFF.

The chain uses TRBV18 and TRBJ2-2, with 8 bases identical to TRBD2. Germline loops: CDR1 KGHSH, CDR2 LQKENI. V dropped 3 bases and J dropped 4; count of bases not matched to a gene: 7. The CDR3 covers 16 residues. CDR3 amino acids: CASSPVAGSGTGELFF. The CDR3, as DNA: TGTGCCAGCTCACCGGTAGCGGGATCAGGCACCGGGGAGCTGTTTTTT.

The genes are TRBV7-2 and TRBJ2-7, with D perhaps matching TRBD2 (6 bases). CDR3 size: 14 residues. Germline V gene lookup returns CDR1 SGHTA and CDR2 FQGNSA. Trimming cost V 7 bases and J 4 bases, with 17 bases left between them. The CDR3 DNA reads TGTGCCAGCACTCGGAGGGCGGGATTGTACGAGCAGTACTTC. Translated: CASTRRAGLYEQYF.

The V gene is TRBV5-1, the J gene TRBJ2-2, with D perhaps matching TRBD1 (6 bases). The V gene's germline CDR1 is SGHRS and CDR2 YFSETQ. The length of the CDR3 is 14 residues. Trimming cost V 3 bases and J 5 bases, with 11 bases left between them. CDR3 bases: TGCGCCAGCAGCTACCGGGACAAAACCGGGGAGCTGTTTTTT. Encoded protein: CASSYRDKTGELFF.

J is TRBJ2-1 and V is TRBV6-6; the D gene is possibly TRBD2 (5 bases). Germline-derived CDR1 and CDR2 are MNHNY and SVGAGI (reference sequence). This CDR3 is built from 13 residues. V was pared by 6 bases and J by 10 bases, with 16 bases between. The CDR3 DNA is TGTGCCAGCAGCCGCGTTGGCGGAGGCGAGCAGTTCTTC. As protein: CASSRVGGGEQFF.

This clone was recorded a few times. Other DNA sequences from this sample encode an identical CDR3 as well. The rearrangement uses TRBV9 and TRBJ2-3, with 10 nucleotides matching TRBD2. The trim removed 2 bases at V and 0 bases at J, leaving 0 bases unmatched. The germline V gene encodes CDR1 SGDLS and CDR2 YYNGEE. The CDR3 runs to 15 residues. The CDR3 sequence: CASSVTSGSTDTQYF. The CDR3 region has the DNA TGTGCCAGCAGCGTGACTAGCGGGAGCACAGATACGCAGTATTTT.

This clone showed up just a few times. Additional DNA sequences in this sample encode the identical CDR3. The chain uses TRBV5-1 and TRBJ2-5; TRBD1 is a possible D gene (6 bases). Germline values: CDR1 SGHRS, CDR2 YFSETQ. The CDR3 runs 12 residues. V lost 1 base, J lost 5 bases, and 6 bases lay in between. CDR3 sequence reads: CASSLRGETQYF. The CDR3 nucleotides read TGCGCCAGCAGCTTGAGGGGGGAGACCCAGTACTTC.

This CDR3 reads CASSPGTGGGEQYF. The CDR3 DNA sequence: TGTGCCAGCAGCCCGGGGACAGGGGGTGGCGAGCAGTACTTC. The chain couples TRBV7-3 to TRBJ2-7; 11 bases line up with TRBD1. This CDR3 spans 14 amino acids. Per germline, CDR1 SGHTA and CDR2 FQGTGA. The junction had 6 bases not matched to a gene; V was cut back by 5 bases and J by 6 bases.

The CDR3 DNA reads TGTGCCAGCAGCTTAAGTTTTCAGGGCGGTAAGACCCAGTACTTC. It specifies CASSLSFQGGKTQYF. The V and J genes are TRBV7-6 and TRBJ2-5; TRBD1 is a possible D gene (5 bases). The CDR3 runs to 15 residues. V lost 2 bases to trimming and J lost 6 bases, with 16 bases between them. CDR1 and CDR2 from the germline V gene are SGHVS and FNYEAQ.

The chain combines TRBV7-3 with TRBJ2-6; D not resolved. Germline assignment: CDR1 SGHTA and CDR2 FQGTGA. Trimming removed 5 bases at V and 10 bases at J, with 6 bases between. The CDR3 extends over 11 amino acids. The CDR3 spells CASSLDNVLTF. The CDR3 DNA reads TGTGCCAGCAGCCTAGATAACGTCCTGACTTTC.

J is TRBJ2-7 and V is TRBV5-8, with D hard to call. The V end lost 2 bases, the J end lost 6 bases, and 9 bases lay between the germline ends. Germline V lookup: CDR1 SGHTS, CDR2 YDEGEE. The CDR3 spans 12 residues. CDR3 loop: CASSLLDGEQYF. CDR3 nucleotides: TGTGCCAGCAGCTTATTGGACGGCGAGCAGTACTTC. Full variable domain (outside the CDR3, taken from reference TRBV5-8 and TRBJ2-7): EAGVTQSPTHLIKTRGQQATLRCSPISGHTSVYWYQQALGLGLQFLLWYDEGEERNRGNFPPRFSGRQFPNYSSELNVNALELEDSALYLCASSLLDGEQYFGPGTRLTVT.

This rearrangement joins TRBV9 to TRBJ2-2; tentative D call: TRBD1 (5 bases). Trimming took 0 bases from V and 5 from J, leaving 14 bases between them. This CDR3 is built from 16 residues. Germline-derived CDR1 and CDR2 are SGDLS and YYNGEE. In nucleotides, the CDR3 is TGTGCCAGCAGCGTAGATATCAGGGTACCGACCGGGGAGCTGTTTTTT. Its protein product is CASSVDIRVPTGELFF.

This chain uses TRBV5-1 with TRBJ1-2; TRBD1 agrees at 10 bases. From germline, CDR1 is SGHRS and CDR2 YFSETQ. The CDR3 extends over 15 amino acids. The V gene end was trimmed by 0 bases and the J gene end by 5 bases; junction bases not matched to a gene: 4. The CDR3 spells CASSLVGQGSYGYTF. CDR3 nucleotides: TGCGCCAGCAGCTTGGTGGGACAGGGGTCTTATGGCTACACCTTC.

The CDR3 here is CASSGRGRSTEAFF. CDR3 nucleotide sequence: TGTGCCAGTAGTGGGAGGGGTCGGTCAACTGAAGCTTTCTTT. V is TRBV19 and J is TRBJ1-1, with D perhaps TRBD1 (5 bases). The CDR3 is 14 residues long. Trimming cost V 5 bases and J 5 bases, with 15 bases left between them. The germline gives CDR1 LNHDA, CDR2 SQIVND (reference sequence).

About this clone: This sample includes further DNA sequences coding for the same CDR3. The chain combines TRBV9 with TRBJ1-1; no clear D. The CDR3 loop spans 14 amino acids. Trimming pared 7 bases from V and 0 bases from J, leaving 13 bases between. Germline loops: CDR1 SGDLS, CDR2 YYNGEE. CDR3 residues: CASSQRVMNTEAFF. For the CDR3, the DNA is TGTGCCAGCTCTCAGAGGGTCATGAACACTGAAGCTTTCTTT.

The chain uses TRBV6-5 and TRBJ2-5; D unresolved. Looked up from germline, CDR1 is MNHEY and CDR2 is SVGAGI. The CDR3 consists of 13 residues. The V gene lost 6 bases and the J gene lost 2 bases, with 10 bases spanning the gap. The CDR3 DNA follows: TGTGCCAGCAGCCGGGCCTTTCAAGAGACCCAGTACTTC. This translates into CASSRAFQETQYF.

About this clone itself: Distinct nucleotide sequences in the sample also encode this CDR3. The genes are TRBV29-1 and TRBJ2-1, with D perhaps matching TRBD2 (5 bases). The length of the CDR3 is 10 residues. V lost 6 bases, J lost 9 bases, and 9 bases lay in between. The V gene's germline CDR1 is SQVTM and CDR2 ANQGSEA. The CDR3 nucleotides are TGCAGCGTCGGAGGTGGTGAGCAGTTCTTC. This sequence encodes CSVGGGEQFF.